The T cell receptor (beta chain) described here comes from a study of cytotoxic CD8 clonotypes in ibrutinib-treated CLL. This table comes from immunoSEQ multiplex PCR, and its TCRdb copy is limited to in-frame clones, with some not included. The sample records about 22,000 clones, 55% to 85% being singletons. The length of the CDR3 is 15 residues. Trimming removed 0 bases from V and 5 bases from J, with 13 bases in between. The germline CDR1 and CDR2 sequences are SGHTA and FQGTGA. This sample comprised PBMCs, obtained after 12 months of ibrutinib treatment. The chain joins TRBV7-3 to TRBJ1-1; perhaps TRBD1 as D (6 bases). The clonotype originates from a human donor with chronic lymphocytic leukemia. The DNA of the CDR3 is TGTGCCAGCAGCTTAACACCAGGGGAAAGAACTGAAGCTTTCTTT. Its protein product is CASSLTPGERTEAFF.